This T cell receptor beta chain was retrieved from a study of pediatric ulcerative colitis. The study, taken as a whole, reports: A couple of rectal clonotypes were found only in ulcerative colitis patients, all of them. Acute severe colitis showed lower rectal diversity from clonal expansions. A couple of patients' blood samples yielded substantially fewer templates. Ulcerative colitis patients shared more blood-rectal clones than controls.

In germline, CDR1 is KGHSH, CDR2 LQKENI. The CDR3 runs 16 residues. The J segment lost 0 bases and the V segment lost 1 base, leaving 4 bases of the junction unmatched. Concerning this clone itself: Its specificity is unknown.

Profiled with immunoSEQ multiplex PCR; TCRdb holds only in-frame clones, not every one. The data show 5,000 or so clones, with about 90% seen just once and about 2% held by the top ten. J is TRBJ2-3 and V is TRBV18; 7 bases map to TRBD2. The sequence derives from a girl aged 10 to 17 who was a control in a study of pediatric ulcerative colitis. The sequencing input was blood. CDR3 loop: CASSPLRSGSTDTQYF. CDR3 nucleotides: TGTGCCAGCTCACCACTTCGTAGCGGGAGCACAGATACGCAGTATTTT. Full variable domain (rest looked up from reference TRBV18 and TRBJ2-3): NAGVMQNPRHLVRRRGQEARLRCSPMKGHSHVYWYRQLPEEGLKFMVYLQKENIIDESGMPKERFSAEFPKEGPSILRIQQVVRGDSAAYFCASSPLRSGSTDTQYFGPGTRLTVL.